This TCR beta chain came from a study of Ad26.COV2.S vaccination and SARS-CoV-2 variants. Study details: The authors gave Ad26.COV2.S intramuscularly, either once or twice 56 days apart.

Assay: immunoSEQ multiplex PCR; the TCRdb copy retains only in-frame clones and omits some. This sample has hundreds of thousands of clones, with more than 70% found just once. This sample's treatment: about 20 received Ad26.COV2.S at low or high dose, single or two shots; about 5 received placebo; per-sample allocation not given. Samples came from day 63 after the first vaccine or placebo injection. Trimming took 4 bases from V and 7 from J, leaving 11 bases between them. The CDR3 is 13 residues long. Germline CDR1 SEHNR, CDR2 FQNEAQ (reference sequence). The sequence was collected from a person between 18 and 65 years old who received the Ad26.COV2.S COVID-19 vaccine or a placebo. The sample was peripheral blood, taken in a trial of Ad26.COV2.S vaccine versus placebo. The rearrangement joins TRBV7-9 to TRBJ2-1; D might be TRBD2 (5 bases). This CDR3 reads CASSSEGRNEQFF. CDR3 coding DNA: TGTGCCAGCAGCTCAGAGGGCAGGAATGAGCAGTTCTTC.